The 2 T cell receptor beta chains given below trace back to one sample, sequenced in a study of T cells in Graves' hyperthyroidism and ophthalmopathy. What was amplified from RNA transcripts were TCR beta CDR3 regions. HTBI primers drove first-round RT-PCR of the TCR CDR3. Via MiXCR, TCRdb re-called the multiplex PCR reads, giving one row per CDR3 protein. The sample contains about 360,000 distinct CDR3 sequences, roughly 14% of which appear only once. The material sequenced was blood. Source of these receptors: a woman younger than 30 with Graves' hyperthyroidism that later progressed to Graves' ophthalmopathy.

The V gene is TRBV7-9, the J gene TRBJ1-4, with 9 bases aligning to TRBD1. CDR1 is SEHNR and CDR2 is FQNEAQ in the germline V gene (reference sequence). CDR3 length: 14 amino acids. With V trimmed by 5 bases and J by 5 bases, 3 bases remained unmatched. The CDR3, as DNA: TGTGCCAGCAGCCGGACAGGGGTAAATGAAAAACTGTTTTTT. It codes for CASSRTGVNEKLFF. The full variable domain, rest sourced from reference TRBV7-9 and TRBJ1-4, is DTGVSQNPRHKITKRGQNVTFRCDPISEHNRLYWYRQTLGQGPEFLTYFQNEAQLEKSRLLSDRFSAERPKGSFSTLEIQRTEQGDSAMYLCASSRTGVNEKLFFGSGTQLSVL.

The rearrangement links TRBV18 to TRBJ2-2; possible D gene TRBD2, 5 bases. Trimming cost V 2 bases and J 0 bases, with 13 bases left between them. The V gene's germline CDR1 is KGHSH and CDR2 LQKENI. This CDR3 comprises 17 residues. The CDR3 region is CASSPYEAGSNTGELFF. The CDR3 DNA reads as TGTGCCAGCTCACCATATGAGGCGGGTTCGAACACCGGGGAGCTGTTTTTT.